Below, 11 T cell receptor beta chains from the same sample are listed, as sequenced in a study of cytotoxic CD8 clonotypes in ibrutinib-treated CLL. Clones were read by immunoSEQ multiplex PCR, and TCRdb kept only the in-frame ones, dropping some. The sample has fewer than 400,000 clones, roughly 70% seen once. The sequencing here drew on PBMCs, taken after 36 months of ibrutinib treatment. These receptors were collected from a human donor with chronic lymphocytic leukemia.

The chain recombines TRBV1 with TRBJ2-1; the table's D call TRBD2 went unverified against the DNA. TRBV1 is classified as a pseudogene. The CDR3 is 18 amino acids. The CDR3 spells CTSSQEQASGEAHNEQFF. The DNA for the CDR3 is TGCACCAGCAGCCAAGAGCAGGCTAGCGGGGAGGCCCACAATGAGCAGTTCTTC.

This clone was recorded once. The CDR3 sequence is CASSLSLGEETQYF. Written as DNA, the CDR3 is TGCGCCAGCAGCTTGTCTCTAGGGGAAGAGACCCAGTACTTC. V is TRBV5-1 and J is TRBJ2-5, with D possibly matching TRBD1 (5 bases). V was clipped by 1 base and J by 3 bases, with 10 bases between them. Germline V gives CDR1 SGHRS, CDR2 YFSETQ. The CDR3 is 14 residues long.

The CDR3 protein is CASSQRSTPNTGELFF. In DNA form, the CDR3 reads TGCGCCAGCAGCCAAAGGAGCACCCCGAACACCGGGGAGCTGTTTTTT. The chain couples TRBV4-1 to TRBJ2-2; D remains unclear. The CDR3 is made up of 16 amino acids. Germline V gives CDR1 MGHRA, CDR2 YSYEKL. V was clipped by 2 bases and J by 0 bases, with 10 bases between them.

The chain carries TRBV29-1 and TRBJ2-7; 13 bases fit TRBD2. With V trimmed by 2 bases and J by 3 bases, 4 bases remained unmatched. In germline, CDR1 is SQVTM, CDR2 ANQGSEA. CDR3 length: 15 amino acids. In DNA form, the CDR3 reads TGCAGCGTTGAACTACTAGCGGGAGGGGTCTACGAGCAGTACTTC. Translating gives CSVELLAGGVYEQYF.

This clone was seen just once. This chain connects TRBV4-3 to TRBJ1-2, with TRBD1 matching 9 bases. J lost 4 bases, V lost 4 bases, and 13 bases had no gene match. This CDR3 contains 17 residues. Looked up from germline, CDR1 is LGHNA and CDR2 is YSLEER. The CDR3 sequence is CASSRTGTGRTIYGYTF. The CDR3 bases are TGCGCCAGCAGCCGTACCGGGACAGGGAGGACAATCTATGGCTACACCTTC.

This clone was recorded a few times. V usage is TRBV6-5 and J usage is TRBJ1-3, with 7 bases matching TRBD1. V lost 6 bases, J lost 3 bases, and 5 bases stayed unmatched. Germline V gene sequence: CDR1 MNHEY, CDR2 SVGAGI. This CDR3 has 14 residues. CDR3 residues: CASRAAGGGNTIYF. Written as DNA, the CDR3 is TGTGCCAGCAGGGCAGCAGGGGGTGGAAACACCATATATTTT.

This sequence joins TRBV19 and TRBJ2-1; D not certain. The V gene's germline CDR1 is LNHDA and CDR2 SQIVND (reference sequence). V lost 4 bases, J lost 9 bases, and 16 bases lay in between. This CDR3 is 14 amino acids long. CDR3 residues: CASSRLVERSEQFF. DNA for the CDR3: TGTGCCAGTAGTAGGCTGGTTGAACGTAGTGAGCAGTTCTTC.

The CDR3 sequence is CASRFESRKAKNIQYF. The CDR3 nucleotides are TGTGCAAGTCGCTTTGAGTCTAGGAAGGCCAAAAACATTCAGTACTTC. The rearrangement joins TRBV12-2 to TRBJ2-4; the table assigns TRBD2, which was not confirmed against the DNA. TRBV12-2 is a pseudogene. The CDR3 totals 16 residues.

The chain recombines TRBV9 with TRBJ2-7, with D possibly TRBD2 on 5 matching bases. CDR3 length equals 14 residues. V was trimmed by 2 bases and J by 2 bases, leaving 11 bases between them. Germline V lookup: CDR1 SGDLS, CDR2 YYNGEE. CDR3 sequence reads: CASSVDSGPYEQYF. CDR3 coding DNA: TGTGCCAGCAGCGTGGACTCCGGCCCCTACGAGCAGTACTTC.

This clone occurred a few times. V and J are TRBV6-1 and TRBJ2-4; TRBD2 agrees at 9 bases. Germline CDR1 MNHNS, CDR2 SASEGT. The CDR3 extends over 17 amino acids. The V gene end was trimmed by 0 bases and the J gene end by 4 bases; junction bases not matched to a gene: 7. The CDR3 sequence is CASSEAHRLAGKNIQYF. The CDR3 bases are TGTGCCAGCAGTGAAGCTCATAGGCTAGCGGGAAAAAACATTCAGTACTTC.

V usage is TRBV9 and J usage is TRBJ2-7, with D tentatively TRBD1 (6 bases). The CDR3 length is 13 residues. Germline CDR1 reads SGDLS; CDR2 reads YYNGEE. V lost 0 bases and J 7 bases, leaving 11 bases between the germline ends. The CDR3 bases are TGTGCCAGCAGCGTAGGAGGGCAGGGGGAGCAGTACTTC. Amino acid sequence: CASSVGGQGEQYF. The full variable domain, completed using reference TRBV9 and TRBJ2-7, is DSGVTQTPKHLITATGQRVTLRCSPRSGDLSVYWYQQSLDQGLQFLIQYYNGEERAKGNILERFSAQQFPDLHSELNLSSLELGDSALYFCASSVGGQGEQYFGPGTRLTVT.